Presented here are 17 T cell receptor beta chains from one specimen sequenced in a study of long-term antiretroviral therapy in people with HIV. Runs used v3.0 of the immunoSEQ assay and were done at survey level. Data came from immunoSEQ multiplex PCR; TCRdb stores just in-frame clones and leaves some out. Found here are roughly 22,000 clones, more than 65% of them singletons; the top ten hold 2% to 2.5%. The sample consisted of unsorted PBMCs, taken 3 years after starting antiretroviral therapy. The origin of the receptors is a man aged 45-65 years with HIV.

The V gene is TRBV4-3, the J gene TRBJ2-4; TRBD2 matches at 13 bases. The CDR3 extends over 17 amino acids. Germline loops: CDR1 LGHNA, CDR2 YSLEER. Trimming at V came to 1 base and at J to 8 bases, leaving 8 bases not matched to a gene. The CDR3 sequence is CASSQGTSGSSSHIQYF. The DNA of the CDR3 is TGCGCCAGCAGCCAAGGGACTAGCGGGAGTAGTAGCCACATTCAGTACTTC.

The chain couples TRBV7-9 to TRBJ1-2; unclear D gene. Germline V gene data show CDR1 as SEHNR and CDR2 as FQNEAQ (reference sequence). This CDR3 is 15 amino acids long. Trimming stripped 5 bases from V and 1 base from J, with 14 bases between. This CDR3 is CASSPVRGGNYGYTF. In DNA form, the CDR3 reads TGTGCCAGCAGCCCCGTTCGAGGAGGTAACTATGGCTACACCTTC.

The chain joins TRBV30 to TRBJ1-1; 9 nucleotides agree with TRBD1. V was pared by 0 bases and J by 7 bases, with 6 bases of the junction left unmatched. This CDR3 is built from 14 residues. CDR1 GTSNPN and CDR2 SVGIG come from the germline V gene (reference sequence). CDR3: CAWSVRTGEVEAFF. The CDR3 DNA reads as TGTGCCTGGAGTGTCCGGACAGGGGAGGTTGAAGCTTTCTTT.

This clone came up once. V gene TRBV7-8 combines with J gene TRBJ2-7; no clear D gene. The CDR3 length is 13 residues. V was clipped by 3 bases and J by 2 bases, with 8 bases between them. Germline assignment: CDR1 SGHVS and CDR2 FQNEAQ. The CDR3 sequence: CASSFILPYEQYF. As DNA, the CDR3 is TGTGCCAGCAGCTTCATCCTCCCCTACGAGCAGTACTTC.

The chain joins TRBV6-6 to TRBJ2-3; 9 bases line up with TRBD2. Trimming took 8 bases from V and 5 from J; bases not matched to a gene: 5. This CDR3 region has 13 residues. Per germline, CDR1 MNHNY and CDR2 SVGAGI (reference sequence). CDR3 protein: CASSGGGGDTQYF. CDR3 DNA: TGTGCCAGCTCCGGCGGGGGGGGAGATACGCAGTATTTT.

V is TRBV15 and J is TRBJ2-7, with 8 bases that match TRBD2. The CDR3 totals 19 residues. V shed 0 bases, J shed 3 bases, and the junction held 16 bases outside the gene matches. Germline lookup yields CDR1 LNHNV and CDR2 YYDKDF (reference sequence). The CDR3: CATSRDWGGKAGVRYEQYF. In DNA, the CDR3 is TGTGCCACCAGCAGAGATTGGGGGGGCAAAGCGGGGGTGCGCTACGAGCAGTACTTC.

This rearrangement joins TRBV19 to TRBJ1-1, with D tentatively TRBD1 (5 bases). The ends were cut back, 3 bases at V and 1 base at J, with 9 bases in the middle. Germline V gene lookup returns CDR1 LNHDA and CDR2 SQIVND (reference sequence). The CDR3 totals 14 residues. The CDR3 reads CASSIRAANTEAFF. The CDR3 DNA reads as TGTGCCAGTAGTATCAGGGCGGCGAACACTGAAGCTTTCTTT.

The rearrangement links TRBV30 to TRBJ2-4, with no clear D. CDR3 length: 12 residues. Germline V gives CDR1 GTSNPN, CDR2 SVGIG (reference sequence). With 4 bases removed from V and 1 base from J, the gap between germline ends came to 5 bases. The CDR3 sequence is CAWTGAKNIQYF. The CDR3 bases are TGTGCCTGGACCGGGGCCAAAAACATTCAGTACTTC.

The genes are TRBV28 and TRBJ1-1; D remains ambiguous. This CDR3 has 16 residues. CDR1 is MDHEN, CDR2 SYDVKM, per germline. V was shortened by 6 bases and J by 6 bases, with 23 bases between the two germline ends. CDR3: CASRIMGDRGMAEAFF. The CDR3 nucleotides read TGTGCCAGCAGAATTATGGGAGATAGAGGGATGGCTGAAGCTTTCTTT.

The V gene is TRBV28, the J gene TRBJ1-5; D may be TRBD1 (5 bases). This CDR3 spans 15 amino acids. Per the germline V gene, CDR1 is MDHEN and CDR2 is SYDVKM. Between the trimmed V and J ends, which lost 7 bases and 2 bases, there was a span of 15 bases. The CDR3 nucleotides read TGTGCCAGCATCCAGGGTGGAGGAGGCAATCAGCCCCAGCATTTT. Its translation: CASIQGGGGNQPQHF. Drawing the rest from reference TRBV28 and TRBJ1-5, the complete variable domain is DVKVTQSSRYLVKRTGEKVFLECVQDMDHENMFWYRQDPGLGLRLIYFSYDVKMKEKGDIPEGYSVSREKKERFSLILESASTNQTSMYLCASIQGGGGNQPQHFGDGTRLSIL.

This clone showed up just a few times. This chain links TRBV4-1 with TRBJ1-5, with TRBD1 as a possible D gene (5 bases). The CDR3 runs to 16 residues. The germline V and J ends were trimmed by 0 bases and 7 bases, with 16 bases remaining between them. Germline V lookup: CDR1 MGHRA, CDR2 YSYEKL. The CDR3 bases are TGCGCCAGCAGCCAAGATATTCTTGGGGCTGGGCAGCCCCAGCATTTT. Translating gives CASSQDILGAGQPQHF.

This clone was detected a few times. This rearrangement joins TRBV28 to TRBJ1-2, with 7 bases lining up with TRBD1. Germline CDR1 MDHEN, CDR2 SYDVKM. V was pared by 6 bases and J by 5 bases, with 6 bases of the junction left unmatched. The CDR3 is 13 residues long. CDR3 sequence: CASSAGTVYGYTF. As DNA, the CDR3 is TGTGCCAGCAGCGCCGGGACAGTTTATGGCTACACCTTC.

The rearrangement joins TRBV28 to TRBJ2-7; 9 nucleotides align to TRBD1. Germline lookup yields CDR1 MDHEN and CDR2 SYDVKM. V trimming: 7 bases; J trimming: 3 bases; junction bases outside the gene matches: 7. The CDR3 consists of 14 residues. CDR3 protein: CASNTQGASYEQYF. CDR3 in DNA: TGTGCCAGCAACACACAGGGGGCGAGCTACGAGCAGTACTTC. The whole variable domain, remainder taken from reference TRBV28 and TRBJ2-7, is DVKVTQSSRYLVKRTGEKVFLECVQDMDHENMFWYRQDPGLGLRLIYFSYDVKMKEKGDIPEGYSVSREKKERFSLILESASTNQTSMYLCASNTQGASYEQYFGPGTRLTVT.

V is TRBV5-4 and J is TRBJ1-1; no clear D. V was pared by 4 bases and J by 7 bases, with 17 bases between. This CDR3 region has 14 residues. Germline CDR1 and CDR2: SGHNT and YYREEE (reference sequence). This CDR3 reads CASSLAPQSLEAFF. For the CDR3, the DNA is TGTGCCAGCAGCCTCGCACCCCAGAGCCTTGAAGCTTTCTTT.

The chain couples TRBV5-1 to TRBJ2-2; weak D call: TRBD2 (7 bases). V was shortened by 0 bases and J by 6 bases, with 9 bases between the two germline ends. This CDR3 has 14 amino acids. Germline V lookup: CDR1 SGHRS, CDR2 YFSETQ. Written as DNA, the CDR3 is TGCGCCAGCAGCTTGGTGGGGGGGCCCGGGGAGCTGTTTTTT. Translated, it gives CASSLVGGPGELFF.

The chain uses TRBV6-5 and TRBJ2-7, with 9 bases fitting TRBD1. Trimming cost V 2 bases and J 2 bases; bases outside gene matches: 7. The CDR3 runs to 16 residues. Germline V lookup: CDR1 MNHEY, CDR2 SVGAGI. The CDR3 loop reads CASSYDGTGTTYEQYF. The CDR3 DNA follows: TGTGCCAGCAGTTACGATGGGACAGGGACTACCTACGAGCAGTACTTC.

The chain combines TRBV6-1 with TRBJ2-7; 7 bases fit TRBD1. Losses at the gene ends were 6 bases for V and 2 bases for J; bases not matched to a gene: 7. The CDR3 loop spans 14 amino acids. Germline loops: CDR1 MNHNS, CDR2 SASEGT. The CDR3 DNA is TGTGCCAGCAGCGCCGGGACAGAAGCCTACGAGCAGTACTTC. It encodes CASSAGTEAYEQYF.